This TCR beta chain is drawn from a study of shared clonotypes between healthy human individuals. Study summary: The cohort had two women and a few men, ages 18 to 49. The study's findings and limits: Incomplete sequencing of sorted subsets was indicated by rarefaction despite large depth.

Points on this clone: Its target is unknown.

Germline V gene sequence: CDR1 SGHNT, CDR2 YYREEE (reference sequence). This CDR3 is built from 15 residues. V shed 4 bases and J 8 bases; nucleotides not matched to a gene: 10. Sequenced by immunoSEQ multiplex PCR; TCRdb stores in-frame clones only, minus some. The table has some 580,000 clones, roughly 97% seen once; the top ten hold approximately 0.057%. The TCR comes from a woman aged 25 to 39 in good health. This chain uses TRBV5-4 with TRBJ2-1; TRBD1 agrees at 9 bases. The sample comprised naive CD4+ T cells sorted from blood. Subset denoted: CD45RA+ positively selected. CDR3 sequence: CASSTGTGRVHEQFF. The CDR3 DNA follows: TGTGCCAGCAGCACAGGGACAGGGAGAGTCCATGAGCAGTTCTTC. The variable domain in full, with the rest retrieved from reference TRBV5-4 and TRBJ2-1, is ETGVTQSPTHLIKTRGQQVTLRCSSQSGHNTVSWYQQALGQGPQFIFQYYREEENGRGNFPPRFSGLQFPNYSSELNVNALELDDSALYLCASSTGTGRVHEQFFGPGTRLTVL.